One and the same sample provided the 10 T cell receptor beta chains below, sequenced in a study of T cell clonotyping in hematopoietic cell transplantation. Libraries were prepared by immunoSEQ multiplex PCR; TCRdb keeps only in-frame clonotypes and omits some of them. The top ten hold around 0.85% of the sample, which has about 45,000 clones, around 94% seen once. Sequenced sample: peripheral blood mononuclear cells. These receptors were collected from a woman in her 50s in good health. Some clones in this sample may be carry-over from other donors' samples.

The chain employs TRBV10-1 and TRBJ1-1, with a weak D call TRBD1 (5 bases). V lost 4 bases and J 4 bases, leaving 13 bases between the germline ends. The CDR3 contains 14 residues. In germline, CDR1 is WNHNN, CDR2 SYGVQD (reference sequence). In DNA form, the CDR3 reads TGCGCCAGCAGTGCCCCGGGGGGAAGCACTGAAGCTTTCTTT. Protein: CASSAPGGSTEAFF.

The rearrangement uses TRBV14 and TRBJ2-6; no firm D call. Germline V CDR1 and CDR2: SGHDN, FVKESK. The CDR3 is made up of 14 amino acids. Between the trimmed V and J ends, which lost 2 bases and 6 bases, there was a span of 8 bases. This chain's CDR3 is CASSQSVAANVLTF. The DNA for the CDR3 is TGTGCCAGCAGCCAATCGGTCGCGGCCAACGTCCTGACTTTC.

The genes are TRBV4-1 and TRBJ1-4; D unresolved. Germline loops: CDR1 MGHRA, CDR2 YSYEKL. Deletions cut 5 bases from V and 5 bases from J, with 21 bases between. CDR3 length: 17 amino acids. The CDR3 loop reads CASSLPSLGQRNEKLFF. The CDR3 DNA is TGCGCCAGCAGCTTACCTTCTCTTGGGCAGCGAAATGAAAAACTGTTTTTT.

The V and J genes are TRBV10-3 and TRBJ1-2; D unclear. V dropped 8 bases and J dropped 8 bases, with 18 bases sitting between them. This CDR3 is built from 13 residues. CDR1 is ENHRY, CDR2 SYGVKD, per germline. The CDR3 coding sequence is TGTGCCATCCGCCCGTCTGGCGCAGAAGGCTACACCTTC. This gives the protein CAIRPSGAEGYTF.

CDR3 nucleotide sequence: TGTGCCAGCAGCAAGAATGGGGACTATGGCTACACCTTC. As protein: CASSKNGDYGYTF. The chain employs TRBV27 and TRBJ1-2, with D unclear. CDR3 size: 13 residues. Deletions cut 6 bases from V and 3 bases from J, with 11 bases between. In germline, CDR1 is MNHEY, CDR2 SMNVEV (reference sequence).

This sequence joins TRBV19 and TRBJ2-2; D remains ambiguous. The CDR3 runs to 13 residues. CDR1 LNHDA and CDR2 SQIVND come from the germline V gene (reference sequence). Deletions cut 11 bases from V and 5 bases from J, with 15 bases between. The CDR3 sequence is CALKSDRTGELFF. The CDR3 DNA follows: TGTGCCCTCAAAAGTGATAGGACCGGGGAGCTGTTTTTT.

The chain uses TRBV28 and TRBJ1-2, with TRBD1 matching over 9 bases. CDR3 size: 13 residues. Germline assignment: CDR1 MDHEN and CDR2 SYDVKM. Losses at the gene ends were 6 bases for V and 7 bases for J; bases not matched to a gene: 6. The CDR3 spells CASSGQGLFGYTF. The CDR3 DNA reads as TGTGCCAGCAGCGGACAGGGGCTATTTGGCTACACCTTC.

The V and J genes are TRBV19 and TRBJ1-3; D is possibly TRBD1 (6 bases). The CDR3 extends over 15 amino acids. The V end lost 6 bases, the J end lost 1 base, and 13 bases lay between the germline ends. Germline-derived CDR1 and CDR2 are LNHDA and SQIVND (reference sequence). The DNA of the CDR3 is TGTGCCAGTAGGCCGTATGGACAGTCTGGAAACACCATATATTTT. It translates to CASRPYGQSGNTIYF.

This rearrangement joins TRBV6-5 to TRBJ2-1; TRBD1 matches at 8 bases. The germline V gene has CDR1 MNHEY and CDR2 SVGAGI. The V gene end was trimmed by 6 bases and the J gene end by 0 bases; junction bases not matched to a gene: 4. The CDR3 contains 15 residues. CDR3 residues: CASSRQGSSYNEQFF. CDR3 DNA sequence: TGTGCCAGCAGCCGACAGGGGAGCTCCTACAATGAGCAGTTCTTC.

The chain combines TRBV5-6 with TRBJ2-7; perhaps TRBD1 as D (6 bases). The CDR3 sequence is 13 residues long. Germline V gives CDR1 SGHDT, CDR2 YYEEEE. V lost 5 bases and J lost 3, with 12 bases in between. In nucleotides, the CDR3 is TGTGCCAGCAGAGTACGGGACAACTACGAGCAGTACTTC. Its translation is CASRVRDNYEQYF.